The T cell receptor beta chain under discussion was sequenced for a study of blood T cell repertoires in COVID-19. Across the whole study: Acute and convalescent COVID-19 samples came from the United States, Italy and Spain. The analysed material was cDNA or gDNA that came from T cells, B-cell-depleted T cells, or PBMCs.

Each participant's cohort was designated according to participant-reported clinical history. The length of the CDR3 is 14 residues. CDR1 is GTSNPN and CDR2 is SVGIG in the germline V gene (reference sequence). Trimming pared 3 bases from V and 7 bases from J, leaving 15 bases between. Under the authors' procedure: Nucleated cell counts were estimated from reference gene primer amplification. Sequencing used immunoSEQ multiplex PCR; TCRdb keeps in-frame clones, though not all of them. V, J and clone size reflect that table, while D and trimming were determined from the DNA. The sample carries approximately 170,000 clones, over 70% recorded once.

This TCR derives from a woman aged 45-65 years in a cohort exposed to, infected with or recovered from COVID-19 (not recorded which). This chain joins TRBV30 and TRBJ2-2, with a weak D call TRBD2 (6 bases). The sample was PBMCs or T cells enriched from blood (not recorded which). CDR3 coding DNA: TGTGCCTGGAGGGTAGGAGGGTCGGGCGGGGAGCTGTTTTTT. Translated: CAWRVGGSGGELFF. Using reference TRBV30 and TRBJ2-2 for the parts outside the CDR3, the full variable domain is SQTIHQWPATLVQPVGSPLSLECTVEGTSNPNLYWYRQAAGRGLQLLFYSVGIGQISSEVPQNLSASRPQDRQFILSSKKLLLSDSGFYLCAWRVGGSGGELFFGEGSRLTVL.